This T cell receptor (beta chain) was captured in a study of T cell repertoires in cytomegalovirus infection. Study context: It was the public TCR beta signatures that indicated both CMV infection and matching HLA type. General study findings and limits: There were HLA-C-restricted CMV-specific TCR beta clonotypes dominating the ex vivo response. Individuals carrying CMV plus the relevant HLA were identified by cumulative frequency of public TCR beta families.

This clonotype was detected many times. Its antigen is currently unknown. Germline V CDR1 and CDR2: SGHVS, FNYEAQ. V was clipped by 6 bases and J by 4 bases, with 9 bases between them. The CDR3 has 12 residues. MiXCR, applied by TCRdb to the reads, yields one record per CDR3 protein. In the table there are 86,000 or so distinct CDR3 sequences, under 30% of which are singletons. The source of this sequence is a human donor in good health (CMV status not recorded). Some clones in this sample may be carry-over from other donors' samples. The specimen comprised CD8+ T cells from cultured PBMCs, sampled from culture after CMV antigen stimulation. The rearrangement links TRBV7-6 to TRBJ2-5, with D unresolved. CDR3 bases: TGTGCCAGCAGTATGCAGGTAGAGACCCAGTACTTC. Amino acid sequence: CASSMQVETQYF.